The 12 T cell receptor beta chains below all came from one sample that was sequenced in a study of cytomegalovirus exposure and HLA in healthy donors. The PCR used 60 Vbeta and 13 Jbeta primers. Profiling relied on immunoSEQ multiplex PCR, and the TCRdb table lists in-frame clones only, not all of them. Of 150,000 or so clones in the sample, roughly 82% were seen once. Sequencing was carried out using PBMCs. Receptor source: a woman in her 50s in good health and CMV-seropositive.

The chain recombines TRBV27 with TRBJ2-7; 15 bases fit TRBD2. This CDR3 is 14 amino acids long. Per germline, CDR1 MNHEY and CDR2 SMNVEV (reference sequence). V lost 10 bases to trimming and J lost 2 bases; unmatched junction nucleotides: 3. CDR3 bases: TGTGCCACCCGGACTAGCGGGGGGGCCTACGAGCAGTACTTC. This gives the protein CATRTSGGAYEQYF.

This clone was seen more than once but under ten times. This chain joins TRBV6-5 and TRBJ2-1; 10 bases are a match to TRBD2. There are 16 residues in the CDR3. V was clipped by 4 bases and J by 7 bases; unmatched bases: 10. Germline lookup yields CDR1 MNHEY and CDR2 SVGAGI. The CDR3 reads CASSSLAGATLNEQFF. The CDR3 region has the DNA TGTGCCAGCAGTTCCCTAGCGGGAGCAACCCTGAATGAGCAGTTCTTC.

This clone was detected only once. The chain employs TRBV15 and TRBJ1-1; D is unresolved. Trimming pared 0 bases from V and 6 bases from J, leaving 8 bases between. CDR1 and CDR2 (germline): LNHNV, YYDKDF (reference sequence). This CDR3 is 13 amino acids long. CDR3: CATSRERLSEAFF. The CDR3 DNA reads as TGTGCCACCAGCAGAGAGAGGTTATCTGAAGCTTTCTTT.

V usage is TRBV11-1 and J usage is TRBJ1-1; 8 nucleotides match TRBD1. The ends lost 0 bases at V and 1 base at J; junction bases unmatched: 4. The CDR3 is 16 residues long. Germline assignment: CDR1 SGHAT and CDR2 FQDESV (reference sequence). The CDR3 DNA reads as TGTGCCAGCAGCTTAGCACGGACAGGGAGGAACACTGAAGCTTTCTTT. Residues: CASSLARTGRNTEAFF.

This clone came up a few times. The CDR3 protein is CASGGNVANTGELFF. CDR3 DNA: TGTGCCAGCGGAGGTAACGTCGCGAACACCGGGGAGCTGTTTTTT. V is TRBV6-6 and J is TRBJ2-2; D may be TRBD2 (5 bases). V shed 8 bases and J shed 0 bases, with 13 bases lying between them. CDR1 and CDR2 from the germline V gene are MNHNY and SVGAGI (reference sequence). This CDR3 is built from 15 residues.

This clone was observed a single time. This chain connects TRBV21-1 to TRBJ1-1. TRBV21-1 is a recognized pseudogene. The CDR3 runs 18 residues. The CDR3 sequence: CASSKNIAYSGKATEAFF. The CDR3 DNA reads as TGTGCCAGCAGCAAAAATATCGCTTATTCCGGGAAGGCCACTGAAGCTTTCTTT.

Here the CDR3 DNA reads TGTGCCAGCAGCCAGCAAGGGGAATCGAGCGAGCAGTACTTC. This gives the protein CASSQQGESSEQYF. The chain joins TRBV7-9 to TRBJ2-7; D might be TRBD1 (5 bases). From germline, CDR1 is SEHNR and CDR2 FQNEAQ (reference sequence). V gave up 5 bases and J gave up 6 bases, with 17 bases separating them. CDR3 length equals 14 residues.

In this sample, this clone turned up once. V and J are TRBV27 and TRBJ2-5, with TRBD1 matching over 9 bases. Germline CDR1 MNHEY, CDR2 SMNVEV (reference sequence). With V trimmed by 1 base and J by 1 base, 4 bases remained unmatched. The CDR3 is made up of 16 amino acids. In nucleotides, the CDR3 is TGTGCCAGCAGTTTATGGGGACAGGGTAGCCAAGAGACCCAGTACTTC. Amino acid sequence: CASSLWGQGSQETQYF.

This chain joins TRBV29-1 and TRBJ1-6; TRBD1 matches at 7 bases. With V trimmed by 2 bases and J by 9 bases, 1 base remained unmatched. From germline, CDR1 is SQVTM and CDR2 ANQGSEA. This CDR3 is built from 12 residues. CDR3 DNA sequence: TGCAGCGTTGAAAACAGGGGTTCACCCCTCCACTTT. Its translation: CSVENRGSPLHF.

The rearrangement links TRBV11-2 to TRBJ2-1, with TRBD2 matching 8 bases. The trim removed 5 bases at V and 4 bases at J, leaving 7 bases unmatched. The CDR3 length is 15 residues. Germline CDR1 and CDR2: SGHAT and FQNNGV. This CDR3 reads CASSHYSGEYNEQFF. The CDR3 nucleotides are TGTGCCAGCAGCCACTATAGCGGGGAGTACAATGAGCAGTTCTTC.

The chain carries TRBV10-1 and TRBJ2-5, with D unresolved. The V end lost 0 bases, the J end lost 2 bases, and 13 bases lay between the germline ends. The CDR3 is 16 amino acids. Per germline, CDR1 WNHNN and CDR2 SYGVQD (reference sequence). CDR3 DNA sequence: TGCGCCAGCAGTGAGTCGTCCGGGTCAGCACAAGAGACCCAGTACTTC. It translates to CASSESSGSAQETQYF.

This clone appeared a single time. V is TRBV5-6 and J is TRBJ2-7, with 7 nucleotides matching TRBD2. This CDR3 comprises 15 residues. The germline gives CDR1 SGHDT, CDR2 YYEEEE. The J segment lost 2 bases and the V segment lost 4 bases, leaving 9 bases of the junction unmatched. The CDR3 sequence is CASSRAGVGPYEQYF. In DNA form, the CDR3 reads TGTGCCAGCAGCCGGGCGGGGGTGGGGCCCTACGAGCAGTACTTC.